These 18 T cell receptor beta chains came from one sample sequenced in a study of liver allograft versus peripheral blood T cells. Study-wide context: Liver transplant recipients had T cell receptor repertoires compared between transplanted liver and peripheral blood.

TCRdb re-analysed the reads in MiXCR, keeping a single row per CDR3 protein. The sample contains approximately 5,700 distinct CDR3 sequences, 15% to 20% of which appear only once. Receptor source: a human patient who had a liver transplant. The T cells may come from the graft donor.

This clonotype is categorized as medium-sized. The V gene is TRBV19, the J gene TRBJ2-7, with 9 bases aligning to TRBD2. The CDR3 consists of 15 residues. V lost 1 base to trimming and J lost 2 bases; unmatched junction nucleotides: 3. Per germline, CDR1 LNHDA and CDR2 SQIVND (reference sequence). The CDR3 DNA reads as TGTGCCAGTAGTATAGCTGCGGGAGGGCCCTACGAGCAGTACTTC. Protein: CASSIAAGGPYEQYF.

This clonotype has more than one count but fewer than ten. The chain is built from TRBV9 and TRBJ2-5, with 11 bases matching TRBD2. Germline V gives CDR1 SGDLS, CDR2 YYNGEE. J lost 3 bases, V lost 0 bases, and 7 bases had no gene match. The CDR3 extends over 17 amino acids. The CDR3 is CASSVGVLAGAKETQYF. Written as DNA, the CDR3 is TGTGCCAGCAGCGTAGGAGTACTAGCGGGAGCCAAAGAGACCCAGTACTTC. Complete variable domain (other parts from reference TRBV9 and TRBJ2-5): DSGVTQTPKHLITATGQRVTLRCSPRSGDLSVYWYQQSLDQGLQFLIQYYNGEERAKGNILERFSAQQFPDLHSELNLSSLELGDSALYFCASSVGVLAGAKETQYFGPGTRLLVL.

The gene calls are TRBV20-1 and TRBJ1-5, with D hard to call. The germline V gene has CDR1 DFQATT and CDR2 SNEGSKA (reference sequence). The V end was cut by 0 bases, the J end by 1 base, with 13 bases between. CDR3 length: 16 residues. The CDR3 loop reads CSARDYRTLSNQPQHF. For the CDR3, the DNA is TGCAGTGCTAGAGATTATCGCACTCTAAGCAATCAGCCCCAGCATTTT.

This clonotype ranks as medium-sized. As DNA, the CDR3 is TGTGCCATCGACAGGGCTCTTAGCAATCAGCCCCAGCATTTT. It codes for CAIDRALSNQPQHF. The rearrangement joins TRBV6-6 to TRBJ1-5, with 7 positions matching TRBD1. The J segment lost 0 bases and the V segment lost 10 bases, leaving 6 bases of the junction unmatched. Germline CDR1 and CDR2: MNHNY and SVGAGI (reference sequence). The CDR3 spans 14 residues.

In its sample, this clonotype ranks as medium-sized. The chain joins TRBV20-1 to TRBJ2-1; 8 bases map to TRBD1. The CDR3 spans 15 residues. The V gene's germline CDR1 is DFQATT and CDR2 SNEGSKA (reference sequence). The J segment lost 0 bases and the V segment lost 5 bases, leaving 6 bases of the junction unmatched. The chain's CDR3 is CSALRGPSSYNEQFF. Written as DNA, the CDR3 is TGCAGTGCTCTCAGGGGGCCCAGCTCCTACAATGAGCAGTTCTTC.

The chain carries TRBV7-9 and TRBJ1-1; D possibly corresponds to TRBD1 (5 bases). From germline, CDR1 is SEHNR and CDR2 FQNEAQ (reference sequence). The CDR3 contains 13 residues. V was pared by 4 bases and J by 1 base, with 7 bases between. The CDR3: CASSWGRNTEAFF. The CDR3 region has the DNA TGTGCCAGCAGCTGGGGGAGGAACACTGAAGCTTTCTTT.

By sample fraction, this clonotype is medium-sized. The chain uses TRBV6-1 and TRBJ1-3; TRBD1 might be the D (5 bases). Per germline, CDR1 MNHNS and CDR2 SASEGT. V shed 7 bases and J shed 6 bases, with 19 bases lying between them. This CDR3 is built from 15 residues. Here the CDR3 reads CASIRRGTEANTIYF. CDR3 DNA sequence: TGTGCCAGCATAAGGCGGGGGACGGAAGCAAACACCATATATTTT.

By its share, this clonotype is medium-sized. The chain carries TRBV6-2 or TRBV6-3 and TRBJ2-1; possible D gene TRBD1, 7 bases. The CDR3 covers 15 residues. Between the trimmed V and J ends, which lost 2 bases and 6 bases, there was a span of 14 bases. Germline CDR1 reads MNHEY; CDR2 reads SVGEGT. The CDR3 here is CASSYGGTALNEQFF. The CDR3 coding sequence is TGTGCCAGCAGTTACGGAGGGACAGCACTCAATGAGCAGTTCTTC.

The chain links TRBV11-1 to TRBJ2-7; D is possibly TRBD1 (6 bases). Germline CDR1 is SGHAT and CDR2 is FQDESV (reference sequence). The CDR3 sequence is 15 residues long. The V end was cut by 5 bases, the J end by 2 bases, with 16 bases between. The CDR3 bases are TGTGCCAGCAGCCCCCAAGAACAGGGCACCTACGAGCAGTACTTC. This encodes CASSPQEQGTYEQYF.

In this sample, this clonotype is medium-sized. The chain has TRBV12-3 or TRBV12-4 and TRBJ1-4; TRBD1 is a possible D gene (6 bases). V was cut by 11 bases and J by 0 bases, with 22 bases left in between. This CDR3 spans 17 amino acids. The CDR3 bases are TGTGCCTCAACCGGGGGGGGCGGTCTTGCAACTAATGAAAAACTGTTTTTT. It yields the protein CASTGGGGLATNEKLFF.

This clonotype is termed medium-sized (0.01 to 0.1%). The chain carries TRBV6-6 and TRBJ2-4; 9 bases line up with TRBD1. The germline gives CDR1 MNHNY, CDR2 SVGAGI (reference sequence). This CDR3 is built from 13 residues. Unmatched junction bases numbered 10, after V lost 11 bases and J lost 8 bases. CDR3 bases: TGTGCCGGTGGGGTGGACAGGGGTTACATTCAGTACTTC. This sequence encodes CAGGVDRGYIQYF.

This clonotype was observed once. It may be a read error: a sequence one base away is much more abundant. This chain uses TRBV7-9 with TRBJ2-7; 7 nucleotides line up with TRBD2. The V and J ends lost 1 base and 5 bases, in that order; junction bases with no gene match: 11. The CDR3 contains 16 residues. The germline gives CDR1 SEHNR, CDR2 FQNEAQ (reference sequence). The CDR3 DNA reads TGTGCCAGCAGCTTAGGAGGTAGCGGGCCTTCCCACGAGCAGTACTTC. It encodes CASSLGGSGPSHEQYF.

A remark on this clonotype: This may be a read error: a much more frequent sequence differs by one nucleotide. Lacking the conserved final phenylalanine or tryptophan, this CDR3 likely reflects a read error. The CDR3 sequence is CASSSSQGWVHEQYY. As DNA, the CDR3 is TGTGCCAGCAGTTCCTCGCAGGGATGGGTCCACGAGCAGTACTAC. The chain is built from TRBV28 and TRBJ2-7; TRBD1 might be the D (5 bases). The CDR3 length is 15 residues. V was trimmed by 4 bases and J by 5 bases, leaving 18 bases between them. Germline V gene sequence: CDR1 MDHEN, CDR2 SYDVKM.

Sample share makes this clonotype medium-sized. This rearrangement joins TRBV29-1 to TRBJ2-2, with 7 bases that match TRBD2. After removal of 7 bases from V and 4 bases from J, the junction contained 6 bases not matched to a gene. The CDR3 is made up of 13 amino acids. The germline V gene encodes CDR1 SQVTM and CDR2 ANQGSEA. The CDR3 DNA reads as TGCAGCGCCCGAGCTAGCGGCACCGGGGAGCTGTTTTTT. This translates into CSARASGTGELFF.

The V gene is TRBV29-1, the J gene TRBJ1-2; weak D call: TRBD1 (5 bases). Germline V lookup: CDR1 SQVTM, CDR2 ANQGSEA. V dropped 4 bases and J dropped 4 bases, with 13 bases sitting between them. CDR3 size: 13 residues. The CDR3, as DNA: TGCAGCGTTGGTGGGGGATCGAGCTATGGCTACACCTTC. Protein product: CSVGGGSSYGYTF.

This clonotype was observed at least ten times. The J gene is TRBJ2-5, the V gene TRBV5-4; D may be TRBD2 (5 bases). This CDR3 spans 14 amino acids. V gave up 4 bases and J gave up 2 bases, with 12 bases separating them. CDR1 and CDR2 from the germline V gene are SGHNT and YYREEE (reference sequence). The CDR3: CASSEGLAQETQYF. Here the CDR3 DNA reads TGTGCCAGCAGCGAAGGACTGGCACAAGAGACCCAGTACTTC.

This clonotype was found a few times. The chain couples TRBV28 to TRBJ1-1, with TRBD1 identical over 7 bases. The germline V gene encodes CDR1 MDHEN and CDR2 SYDVKM. This CDR3 is 12 amino acids long. V gave up 6 bases and J gave up 6 bases; unmatched junction bases: 4. The CDR3, as DNA: TGTGCCAGCAGAGGACAGGTATCTGAAGCTTTCTTT. Amino acids: CASRGQVSEAFF. The variable domain in full, completed from reference TRBV28 and TRBJ1-1, reads DVKVTQSSRYLVKRTGEKVFLECVQDMDHENMFWYRQDPGLGLRLIYFSYDVKMKEKGDIPEGYSVSREKKERFSLILESASTNQTSMYLCASRGQVSEAFFGQGTRLTVV.

By sample fraction, this clonotype is medium-sized. This chain links TRBV28 with TRBJ2-6; D remains ambiguous. V was shortened by 2 bases and J by 3 bases, with 5 bases between the two germline ends. The CDR3 loop spans 14 amino acids. Germline CDR1 reads MDHEN; CDR2 reads SYDVKM. CDR3 coding DNA: TGTGCCAGCAGTTTACAACTTGGGGCCAACGTCCTGACTTTC. Its translation is CASSLQLGANVLTF.